Included here is one T cell receptor beta chain sequence, with context. Its antigen is undetermined. Between the trimmed V and J ends, which lost 2 bases and 6 bases, there was a span of 10 bases. The CDR3 spans 13 residues. Germline V lookup: CDR1 LNHNV, CDR2 YYDKDF (reference sequence). Alongside a J-beta primer mix, a sample-barcoded 5' primer served in a second PCR lasting about 7 to 12 cycles. Each TCR beta cDNA got a 12-nucleotide random molecular identifier. Sequencing yielded, for each sample, at least 2.5 million paired-end reads carrying CDR3. A single record per CDR3 protein comes from TCRdb applying MiXCR to the 5' RACE reads. The sample lists 850,000 to 1,000,000 distinct CDR3 sequences; roughly 51% were seen once. These data originate in a study of blood T cells in healthy people across ages. Study in general: Template switching recovered approximately one barcoded beta molecule for every two T cells. Whole-study results and caveats: Underestimates were what the diversity estimates from one million T cells were considered to be.

This chain joins TRBV15 and TRBJ1-1; D is uncertain. This clonotype originated in a woman aged 60 to 75 in good health. The specimen was blood. CDR3 sequence (DNA): TGTGCCACCAGCAGATCAGAATTTCCTGAAGCTTTCTTT. This gives the protein CATSRSEFPEAFF.